Following are 23 T cell receptor beta chains from one sample sequenced in a study of blood T cell repertoires in COVID-19. The protocol was immunoSEQ multiplex PCR, while the TCRdb copy is restricted to in-frame clones and leaves out a portion. The table lists about 350,000 clones, approximately 90% of them singletons. Sequenced input: peripheral blood. Receptor source: a woman under 30 who had recovered from COVID-19.

The genes are TRBV4-3 and TRBJ1-2; D gene ambiguous. The germline V gene encodes CDR1 LGHNA and CDR2 YSLEER. V was cut by 1 base and J by 5 bases, with 11 bases left in between. The CDR3 spans 14 residues. CDR3 sequence: CASSQGDLRYGYTF. The DNA of the CDR3 is TGCGCCAGCAGCCAAGGAGATCTCCGGTATGGCTACACCTTC.

This chain uses TRBV7-2 with TRBJ1-4; TRBD1 aligns across 7 bases. Germline V CDR1 and CDR2: SGHTA, FQGNSA. The CDR3 contains 15 residues. J gave up 7 bases and V 5 bases, and 10 bases lay outside the gene matches. CDR3 sequence: CASSTQTGLGEKLFF. CDR3 bases: TGTGCCAGCAGCACACAGACAGGGTTGGGTGAAAAACTGTTTTTT. Complete variable domain (other parts from reference TRBV7-2 and TRBJ1-4): GAGVSQSPSNKVTEKGKDVELRCDPISGHTALYWYRQSLGQGLEFLIYFQGNSAPDKSGLPSDRFSAERTGGSVSTLTIQRTQQEDSAVYLCASSTQTGLGEKLFFGSGTQLSVL.

The CDR3 sequence is CASSSGGSFRGYTF. The CDR3 DNA reads as TGTGCCAGCAGCTCGGGGGGATCCTTCCGAGGCTACACCTTC. This chain connects TRBV7-9 to TRBJ1-2, with a tentative D call TRBD1 (5 bases). Germline V lookup: CDR1 SEHNR, CDR2 FQNEAQ (reference sequence). Deletions cut 4 bases from V and 8 bases from J, with 17 bases between. The CDR3 spans 14 residues.

The genes are TRBV10-3 and TRBJ2-5, with TRBD2 matching 10 bases. The CDR3 loop spans 14 amino acids. V gave up 8 bases and J gave up 3 bases; unmatched junction bases: 6. Germline V gene lookup returns CDR1 ENHRY and CDR2 SYGVKD. The CDR3 region has the DNA TGTGCCATCCGCCCGGGGACTAGCGAAGAGACCCAGTACTTC. Its translation: CAIRPGTSEETQYF.

The chain carries TRBV19 and TRBJ2-3, with TRBD1 identical over 11 bases. Germline CDR1 reads LNHDA; CDR2 reads SQIVND (reference sequence). The CDR3 contains 18 residues. The ends lost 7 bases at V and 5 bases at J; junction bases unmatched: 17. The CDR3 here is CASTQTGQGAAAGDTQYF. The CDR3, as DNA: TGTGCCAGTACCCAAACCGGACAGGGGGCCGCCGCGGGAGATACGCAGTATTTT.

The gene calls are TRBV27 and TRBJ1-2, with TRBD1 matching 8 bases. The CDR3 is 17 residues long. With 3 bases clipped from V and 2 bases from J, the junction kept 11 bases outside the gene matches. From germline, CDR1 is MNHEY and CDR2 SMNVEV (reference sequence). The CDR3 nucleotides are TGTGCCAGCAGTTTCCGGCAGGGGGCTTATATCAACTATGGCTACACCTTC. Its protein product is CASSFRQGAYINYGYTF.

The CDR3 here is CASSQVIGGVKSDTQYF. The CDR3 DNA reads as TGCGCCAGCAGCCAAGTTATCGGGGGAGTTAAATCAGATACGCAGTATTTT. The chain employs TRBV4-1 and TRBJ2-3; the D gene is possibly TRBD2 (6 bases). Trimming stripped 1 base from V and 4 bases from J, with 18 bases between. Germline loops: CDR1 MGHRA, CDR2 YSYEKL. The CDR3 totals 17 residues.

The rearrangement uses TRBV7-9 and TRBJ1-2; D uncertain. Trimming left V 1 base short and J 4 bases short, with 7 bases between. The length of the CDR3 is 13 residues. Germline V CDR1 and CDR2: SEHNR, FQNEAQ (reference sequence). Written as DNA, the CDR3 is TGTGCCAGCAGCTTAGGAAACAGCTATGGCTACACCTTC. Its protein is CASSLGNSYGYTF.

The rearrangement uses TRBV7-9 and TRBJ1-2; TRBD1 might be the D (6 bases). V lost 5 bases and J 4 bases, leaving 20 bases between the germline ends. Germline CDR1 SEHNR, CDR2 FQNEAQ (reference sequence). The CDR3 totals 16 residues. CDR3 nucleotides: TGTGCCAGCAGCACCCCCGGTCTGGGGGCGAGCTATGGCTACACCTTC. Its translation is CASSTPGLGASYGYTF.

V gene TRBV6-6 combines with J gene TRBJ1-1, with a tentative D call TRBD1 (5 bases). This CDR3 has 14 amino acids. From germline, CDR1 is MNHNY and CDR2 SVGAGI (reference sequence). Trimming removed 11 bases from V and 4 bases from J, with 20 bases in between. The CDR3 nucleotides are TGTGCCGCCTCCTTTGGTCAGGGCCGCACTGAAGCTTTCTTT. Translation gives CAASFGQGRTEAFF.

V gene TRBV10-3 combines with J gene TRBJ2-3; a weak D match, TRBD2 (6 bases). CDR3 length: 15 amino acids. The germline V gene has CDR1 ENHRY and CDR2 SYGVKD. V lost 4 bases and J 8 bases, leaving 19 bases between the germline ends. DNA for the CDR3: TGTGCCATCAGTGTCTCGGGAGACATCCATCGTACGCAGTATTTT. This sequence encodes CAISVSGDIHRTQYF.

V usage is TRBV7-9 and J usage is TRBJ2-7, with D possibly TRBD2 on 5 matching bases. Between the trimmed V and J ends, which lost 5 bases and 0 bases, there was a span of 8 bases. Per the germline V gene, CDR1 is SEHNR and CDR2 is FQNEAQ (reference sequence). This CDR3 has 13 residues. CDR3 DNA sequence: TGTGCCAGCAGCCAGAGCGGCTCCTACGAGCAGTACGTC. It is translated as CASSQSGSYEQYV.

The chain couples TRBV13 to TRBJ2-3; 9 bases are shared with TRBD2. V shed 2 bases and J 2 bases; nucleotides not matched to a gene: 5. CDR3 size: 16 residues. The germline CDR1 and CDR2 sequences are PRHDT and FYEKMQ (reference sequence). In DNA, the CDR3 is TGTGCCAGCAGCTTACGTCTAGCGGGAATCACAGATACGCAGTATTTT. This translates into CASSLRLAGITDTQYF.

The chain couples TRBV7-2 to TRBJ1-2, with D uncertain. CDR1 and CDR2 (germline): SGHTA, FQGNSA. This CDR3 comprises 13 residues. V lost 5 bases, J lost 6 bases, and 13 bases lay in between. CDR3 sequence reads: CASSPPGRNGYTF. CDR3 DNA: TGTGCCAGCAGCCCCCCCGGGAGAAATGGCTACACCTTC.

The chain employs TRBV27 and TRBJ1-1; TRBD1 matches 7 bases. Germline trimming cut 4 bases from V and 7 bases from J; bases unmatched to any gene: 6. Germline V gene data show CDR1 as MNHEY and CDR2 as SMNVEV (reference sequence). The CDR3 extends over 13 amino acids. The CDR3: CASSSRRGFEAFF. In DNA form, the CDR3 reads TGTGCCAGCAGTTCCCGCAGGGGGTTTGAAGCTTTCTTT.

The chain combines TRBV6-2 or TRBV6-3 with TRBJ1-2, with 11 nucleotides matching TRBD1. V shed 5 bases, J shed 7 bases, and the junction held 6 bases outside the gene matches. The CDR3 totals 14 residues. CDR1 and CDR2 from the germline V gene are MNHEY and SVGEGT. The CDR3 region is CASSMDRGRGGYTF. CDR3 bases: TGTGCCAGCAGTATGGACAGGGGGCGTGGTGGCTACACCTTC.

Only one count was recorded for this clone. The V call is TRBV4-1, the J call TRBJ2-3; D is possibly TRBD2 (5 bases). V was pared by 3 bases and J by 1 base, with 20 bases between. The length of the CDR3 is 18 residues. CDR1 and CDR2 (germline): MGHRA, YSYEKL. The chain's CDR3 is CASSHVRMEAGGTDTQYF. In DNA form, the CDR3 reads TGCGCCAGCAGCCACGTTCGTATGGAGGCCGGGGGCACAGATACGCAGTATTTT.

The CDR3 protein is CASSQGGFYGYTF. In nucleotides, the CDR3 is TGCGCCAGCAGCCAAGGGGGCTTCTATGGCTACACCTTC. The V gene is TRBV4-1, the J gene TRBJ1-2; tentative D call: TRBD1 (5 bases). This CDR3 is built from 13 residues. Deletions cut 1 base from V and 4 bases from J, with 7 bases between. Per germline, CDR1 MGHRA and CDR2 YSYEKL.

V is TRBV10-3 and J is TRBJ1-2; the D is unclear. Germline CDR1 and CDR2: ENHRY and SYGVKD. CDR3 size: 12 residues. The V gene lost 5 bases and the J gene lost 8 bases, with 12 bases spanning the gap. CDR3 amino acids: CAISSAQRGYTF. The CDR3 DNA follows: TGTGCCATCAGTTCTGCCCAGAGGGGCTACACCTTC.

V and J are TRBV5-4 and TRBJ2-6; D call uncertain. The CDR3 length is 17 residues. Trimming shortened V by 5 bases and J by 2 bases, and 17 bases separated the two germline ends. Germline-derived CDR1 and CDR2 are SGHNT and YYREEE (reference sequence). CDR3 sequence reads: CASRDPRSLAGANVLTF. CDR3 nucleotides: TGTGCCAGCAGAGACCCGAGGAGCCTGGCTGGGGCCAACGTCCTGACTTTC. The whole variable domain, remainder taken from reference TRBV5-4 and TRBJ2-6, is ETGVTQSPTHLIKTRGQQVTLRCSSQSGHNTVSWYQQALGQGPQFIFQYYREEENGRGNFPPRFSGLQFPNYSSELNVNALELDDSALYLCASRDPRSLAGANVLTFGAGSRLTVL.

V is TRBV7-8 and J is TRBJ2-1; maybe TRBD2 (5 bases). The CDR3 spans 18 residues. With 5 bases removed from V and 0 bases from J, the gap between germline ends came to 20 bases. The germline gives CDR1 SGHVS, CDR2 FQNEAQ. The CDR3 is CASSPRFPDYLSYNEQFF. The CDR3 region has the DNA TGTGCCAGCAGCCCTAGGTTCCCAGACTATCTCTCCTACAATGAGCAGTTCTTC.

This rearrangement joins TRBV28 to TRBJ1-1; D remains ambiguous. Germline CDR1 is MDHEN and CDR2 is SYDVKM. The CDR3 runs to 16 residues. Trimming removed 2 bases at V and 0 bases at J, with 13 bases between. The CDR3 reads CASSLGGEYLNTEAFF. The CDR3 DNA sequence: TGTGCCAGCAGTTTAGGCGGGGAATACCTGAACACTGAAGCTTTCTTT.

The rearrangement uses TRBV4-1 and TRBJ2-3; 11 nucleotides align to TRBD2. CDR1 is MGHRA, CDR2 YSYEKL, per germline. This CDR3 spans 18 amino acids. The V segment lost 0 bases and the J segment 2 bases; nucleotides outside the gene matches: 7. CDR3 residues: CASSQERLAGGVTDTQYF. CDR3 nucleotide sequence: TGCGCCAGCAGCCAAGAGAGATTAGCGGGGGGGGTCACAGATACGCAGTATTTT.